These 16 T cell receptor beta chains were all obtained from the same sample, sequenced in a study of T-cell reconstitution after alpha-beta-depleted transplantation in children. A TCRbeta library incorporating unique molecular identifiers was prepared. TCRdb re-analysed the PCR reads in MiXCR, keeping a single row per CDR3 protein. The data contain 250,000 to 300,000 distinct CDR3 sequences, more than 9% of them singletons. Sequencing was performed on PBMCs from the stem cell graft donor, taken from the stem cell graft. The receptors stem from a human donor who donated a stem cell graft to a child with SCID.

The chain joins TRBV7-8 to TRBJ1-5; no firm D call. Trimming removed 2 bases from V and 0 bases from J, with 11 bases in between. This CDR3 region has 16 residues. Germline lookup yields CDR1 SGHVS and CDR2 FQNEAQ. The CDR3 spells CASSLRGDYSNQPQHF. CDR3 coding DNA: TGTGCCAGCAGCTTACGTGGGGATTATAGCAATCAGCCCCAGCATTTT.

This clonotype was seen a few times. V and J are TRBV6-5 and TRBJ1-6; D not resolved. V lost 9 bases and J 9 bases, leaving 15 bases between the germline ends. Per germline, CDR1 MNHEY and CDR2 SVGAGI. CDR3 length: 13 residues. CDR3 region: CASLDPLISPLHF. The CDR3 DNA is TGTGCCAGTTTAGATCCCCTTATTTCACCCCTCCACTTT.

This clonotype was recorded many times. The chain has TRBV12-3 or TRBV12-4 and TRBJ2-7; D might be TRBD1 (5 bases). The CDR3 sequence is 14 residues long. V was cut by 3 bases and J by 3 bases, with 12 bases left in between. The CDR3 bases are TGTGCCAGCAGTTTTTCCAGGGCCGGCTACGAGCAGTACTTC. It is translated as CASSFSRAGYEQYF.

The chain combines TRBV5-1 with TRBJ1-1; possibly TRBD1 for D (5 bases). The CDR3 runs 14 residues. Germline CDR1 is SGHRS and CDR2 is YFSETQ. Trimming removed 4 bases at V and 7 bases at J, with 17 bases between. The CDR3 nucleotides read TGCGCCAGCAGCCCGGGGGGGGTAACAGGTGAAGCTTTCTTT. It specifies CASSPGGVTGEAFF.

This clonotype was detected only a few times. The chain recombines TRBV27 with TRBJ1-6; D unresolved. Germline V gene sequence: CDR1 MNHEY, CDR2 SMNVEV (reference sequence). The CDR3 is 17 residues long. With 6 bases removed from V and 2 bases from J, the gap between germline ends came to 17 bases. In DNA, the CDR3 is TGTGCCAGCAGCAGCCTAAAAGAAGGTGCCTATAATTCACCCCTCCACTTT. Translating it yields CASSSLKEGAYNSPLHF.

The chain employs TRBV5-1 and TRBJ2-3; D is undetermined. In germline, CDR1 is SGHRS, CDR2 YFSETQ. CDR3 length equals 14 residues. The V end lost 5 bases, the J end lost 3 bases, and 13 bases lay between the germline ends. In DNA, the CDR3 is TGCGCCAGCAGGAATAGGTTGGAAACAGATACGCAGTATTTT. Amino acids: CASRNRLETDTQYF.

This clonotype has just a few counts. The V call is TRBV10-3, the J call TRBJ2-7; 9 bases map to TRBD1. Germline values: CDR1 ENHRY, CDR2 SYGVKD. The CDR3 is 17 amino acids. Trimming cost V 6 bases and J 3 bases; bases outside gene matches: 15. CDR3 sequence reads: CAISVLDRGPEFYEQYF. DNA of the CDR3: TGTGCCATCAGCGTCCTGGACAGGGGCCCCGAGTTCTACGAGCAGTACTTC.

This chain uses TRBV7-3 with TRBJ2-6; D ambiguous. The CDR3 is made up of 16 amino acids. V lost 3 bases to trimming and J lost 0 bases, with 9 bases between them. Germline V gene data show CDR1 as SGHTA and CDR2 as FQGTGA. CDR3 region: CASSLLGSSGANVLTF. CDR3 DNA: TGTGCCAGCAGCTTGTTGGGAAGCTCTGGGGCCAACGTCCTGACTTTC.

The table lists this clonotype with a few counts. The chain uses TRBV29-1 and TRBJ1-5; TRBD1 matches 7 bases. V trimming: 1 base; J trimming: 6 bases; junction bases outside the gene matches: 3. This CDR3 has 13 amino acids. Germline CDR1 SQVTM, CDR2 ANQGSEA. The DNA for the CDR3 is TGCAGCGTTGAAGGACAGGGAGGTCAGCCCCAGCATTTT. The encoded protein is CSVEGQGGQPQHF.

This clonotype was observed at least ten times. The chain joins TRBV12-3 or TRBV12-4 to TRBJ2-5, with unresolved D. The V gene lost 3 bases and the J gene lost 1 base, with 12 bases spanning the gap. The CDR3 extends over 15 amino acids. The CDR3 region has the DNA TGTGCCAGCAGTTTCCTTCTTTTACCCCAAGAGACCCAGTACTTC. As protein: CASSFLLLPQETQYF.

This clonotype was recorded a few times. This chain joins TRBV6-5 and TRBJ2-2, with D tentatively TRBD2 (5 bases). The ends were cut back, 3 bases at V and 5 bases at J, with 7 bases in the middle. CDR3 length: 13 residues. Per the germline V gene, CDR1 is MNHEY and CDR2 is SVGAGI. CDR3 DNA sequence: TGTGCCAGCAGTTATGGAGGAACCGGGGAGCTGTTTTTT. Translation gives CASSYGGTGELFF.

This clonotype was observed many times. The rearrangement links TRBV7-9 to TRBJ2-1; 7 bases map to TRBD2. CDR3 length: 13 residues. From germline, CDR1 is SEHNR and CDR2 FQNEAQ (reference sequence). V was pared by 5 bases and J by 10 bases, with 8 bases of the junction left unmatched. CDR3 nucleotide sequence: TGTGCCAGCAGCCTCTCAGCGGGGTTAGAGCAGTTCTTC. Protein: CASSLSAGLEQFF.

The chain couples TRBV13 to TRBJ2-1; possibly TRBD2 for D (5 bases). The CDR3 is 13 residues long. Per germline, CDR1 PRHDT and CDR2 FYEKMQ (reference sequence). V gave up 7 bases and J gave up 9 bases, with 16 bases separating them. The CDR3 DNA is TGTGCCAGCACCCCGGACCCGGCGGGTGAGCAGTTCTTC. It specifies CASTPDPAGEQFF.

This clonotype was found a few times. This sequence joins TRBV12-3 or TRBV12-4 and TRBJ2-7; the match to TRBD1 covers 8 bases. J lost 2 bases, V lost 8 bases, and 8 bases had no gene match. The CDR3 extends over 14 amino acids. In DNA form, the CDR3 reads TGTGCCAGCTCCCGGGACAGGAGACCCTACGAGCAGTACTTC. Translated: CASSRDRRPYEQYF.

The chain recombines TRBV7-9 with TRBJ1-5; D is unresolved. This CDR3 comprises 15 residues. With 3 bases removed from V and 2 bases from J, the gap between germline ends came to 11 bases. Per germline, CDR1 SEHNR and CDR2 FQNEAQ (reference sequence). The CDR3 region is CASSFGGVGNQPQHF. CDR3 DNA sequence: TGTGCCAGCAGCTTTGGAGGAGTCGGCAATCAGCCCCAGCATTTT.

The chain links TRBV5-1 to TRBJ1-2; perhaps TRBD1 as D (5 bases). This CDR3 has 14 amino acids. Between the trimmed V and J ends, which lost 0 bases and 7 bases, there was a span of 13 bases. CDR1 and CDR2 from the germline V gene are SGHRS and YFSETQ. The CDR3 spells CASSLDGRVGGYTF. The CDR3 region has the DNA TGCGCCAGCAGCTTGGACGGCAGGGTTGGTGGCTACACCTTC.